This T cell receptor beta chain appears in the sequencing data of a study of control samples from healthy donors and cancer patients. The V gene end was trimmed by 7 bases and the J gene end by 6 bases; junction bases not matched to a gene: 7. Germline V gives CDR1 SNHLY, CDR2 FYNNEI. The CDR3 consists of 15 residues. Method: immunoSEQ multiplex PCR; TCRdb's copy keeps in-frame clones and lacks some. The data hold around 110,000 clones, with roughly 91% observed a single time. The receptor comes from a woman in her 70s in good health. The specimen sequenced was blood. The rearrangement links TRBV2 to TRBJ1-4; 11 nucleotides match TRBD1. As DNA, the CDR3 is TGTGCCAGCACCGGACAGGGGGCGTTTGATGAAAAACTGTTTTTT. As protein: CASTGQGAFDEKLFF.